A selection of T cell receptor beta chains follows, all from one sample in a study of blood T cells in healthy people across ages. MiXCR, run by TCRdb on the 5' RACE reads, gives a single entry per CDR3 protein. The sample holds roughly 1.7 million distinct CDR3 sequences, about 32% seen once. The sample comprised blood. Source of these receptors: a woman in her twenties or thirties in good health. The CDR3 runs from the conserved cysteine through the conserved F or W. The D gene is left open where the match is weak. Rows may omit the clone size; those that give it use once, few, many or a size class.

abundance | j_gene | d_gene | v_gene | CDR3nt | CDR3aa
- | TRBJ2-5 | TRBD1 | TRBV9 | TGTGCCAGCAGCGTCTCCGGGACAGGGCCCCAGTACTTC | CASSVSGTGPQYF
few | TRBJ1-1 | - | TRBV12-3/TRBV12-4 | TGTGCCAGCAAAGAAACGGACAGGAACACTGAAGCTTTCTTT | CASKETDRNTEAFF
- | TRBJ2-7 | TRBD2 | TRBV7-9 | TGTGCCAGCGACATGACCGGCGGGGGATCTTACGAGCAGTACTTC | CASDMTGGGSYEQYF
few | TRBJ2-7 | - | TRBV4-1 | TGCGCCAGCAGCCAAGTAATAGTCTCGTACGAGCAGTACTTC | CASSQVIVSYEQYF
few | TRBJ1-5 | - | TRBV4-1 | TGCGCCAGCAGCCAACAGGATAGCAATCAGCCCCAGCATTTT | CASSQQDSNQPQHF
- | TRBJ1-5 | - | TRBV6-5 | TGTGCCAGCAGCCCATCCCGAGCCGGGGGCAGGCATTTT | CASSPSRAGGRHF
- | TRBJ2-3 | - | TRBV29-1 | TGCAGCGCCGAGAGGGGCAGGCCGAGCACAGATACGCAGTATTTT | CSAERGRPSTDTQYF
- | TRBJ1-6 | - | TRBV11-2 | TGTGCCAGCAGCTTAGAGGGGGGCCACTTTCTCGAGGCCCTCCACTTT | CASSLEGGHFLEALHF
- | TRBJ2-7 | - | TRBV5-4 | TGTGCCAGCAGCTTGACCCAAGGGGGCTCCTACGAGCAGTACTTC | CASSLTQGGSYEQYF
few | TRBJ2-1 | - | TRBV28 | TGTGCCAGCCTCAGGAGCCGGTTGGGCTACAATGAGCAGTTCTTC | CASLRSRLGYNEQFF
- | TRBJ2-1 | TRBD2 | TRBV5-6 | TGTGCCAGCAGCGGGACTACCCGGGAGGCAGGACCGTTCTTC | CASSGTTREAGPFF
- | TRBJ2-3 | - | TRBV3-1 | TGTGCCAGCAGCCATCAAACCATGGGAAAAGATACGCAGTATTTT | CASSHQTMGKDTQYF
- | TRBJ2-5 | - | TRBV6-2/TRBV6-3 | TGTGCCAGCAGTTACCAACTCAGCCAGTACTTC | CASSYQLSQYF